What follows describes a single TCR beta chain. Its antigen remains unidentified. Profiled with immunoSEQ multiplex PCR; TCRdb holds only in-frame clones, not every one. Among roughly 150,000 clones, 84% were seen once, and the ten largest hold about 4.6%. The sample is drawn from a study of cytotoxic CD8 clonotypes in ibrutinib-treated CLL. Overall study context: Responses comprised about 24 partial and 2 complete; at median roughly 70 months, approximately 15 remained remitted and around 12 progressed. Study-wide results and caveats: Clonality correlated strongly with circulating CD8+ T cells and exceeded age-matched healthy donors at baseline. Clonality was higher at ibrutinib response and returned toward baseline at progression.

CDR1 and CDR2 (germline): SGHNT, YENEEA. The ends were cut back, 8 bases at V and 0 bases at J, with 20 bases in the middle. The CDR3 length is 17 residues. This specimen was PBMCs, taken after 24 months of ibrutinib treatment. The J gene is TRBJ2-4, the V gene TRBV11-3; unclear D gene. The sequence derives from a human donor with chronic lymphocytic leukemia. CDR3 nucleotides: TGTGCCAGCGGAACCACCGACTGCTCGGGAGCCAAAAACATTCAGTACTTC. It specifies CASGTTDCSGAKNIQYF.